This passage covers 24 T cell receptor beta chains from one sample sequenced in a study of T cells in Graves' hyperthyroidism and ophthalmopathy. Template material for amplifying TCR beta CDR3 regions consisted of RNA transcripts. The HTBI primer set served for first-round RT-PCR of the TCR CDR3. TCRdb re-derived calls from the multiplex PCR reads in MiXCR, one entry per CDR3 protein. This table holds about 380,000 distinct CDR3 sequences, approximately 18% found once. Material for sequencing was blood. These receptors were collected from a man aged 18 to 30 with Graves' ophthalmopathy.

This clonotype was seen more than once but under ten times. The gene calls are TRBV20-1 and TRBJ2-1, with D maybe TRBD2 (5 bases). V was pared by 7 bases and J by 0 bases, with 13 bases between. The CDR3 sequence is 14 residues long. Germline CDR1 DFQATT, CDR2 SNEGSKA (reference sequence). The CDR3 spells CSGATGSSYNEQFF. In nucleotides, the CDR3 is TGCAGTGGCGCGACTGGGAGCTCCTACAATGAGCAGTTCTTC.

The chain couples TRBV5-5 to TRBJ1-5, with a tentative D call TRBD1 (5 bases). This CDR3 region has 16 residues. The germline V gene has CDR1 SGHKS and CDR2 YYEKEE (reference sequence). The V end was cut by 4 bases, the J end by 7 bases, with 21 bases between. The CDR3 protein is CASSNVVQELSQPQHF. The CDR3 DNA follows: TGTGCCAGCAGCAACGTCGTACAGGAGTTGAGCCAGCCCCAGCATTTT.

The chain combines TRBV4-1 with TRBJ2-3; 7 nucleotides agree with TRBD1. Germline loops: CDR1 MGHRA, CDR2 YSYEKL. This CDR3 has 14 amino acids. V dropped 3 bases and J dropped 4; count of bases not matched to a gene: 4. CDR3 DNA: TGCGCCAGCAGCCAGCAGGGGGTTTCAGATACGCAGTATTTT. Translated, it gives CASSQQGVSDTQYF.

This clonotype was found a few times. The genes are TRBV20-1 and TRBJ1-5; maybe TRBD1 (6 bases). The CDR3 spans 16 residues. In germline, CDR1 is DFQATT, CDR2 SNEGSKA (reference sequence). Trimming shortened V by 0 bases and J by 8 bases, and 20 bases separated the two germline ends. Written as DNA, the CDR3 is TGCAGTGCTAGAGATCAACAGGGAAACCCCAAGAAGCCCCAGCATTTT. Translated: CSARDQQGNPKKPQHF.

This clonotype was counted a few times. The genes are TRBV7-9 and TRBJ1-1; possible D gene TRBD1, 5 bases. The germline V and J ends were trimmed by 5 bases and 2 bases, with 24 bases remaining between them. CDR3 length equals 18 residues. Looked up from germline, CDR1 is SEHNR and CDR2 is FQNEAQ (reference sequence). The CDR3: CASSLRWATLGVNTEAFF. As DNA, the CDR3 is TGTGCCAGCAGCCTTAGGTGGGCCACTCTGGGGGTTAACACTGAAGCTTTCTTT.

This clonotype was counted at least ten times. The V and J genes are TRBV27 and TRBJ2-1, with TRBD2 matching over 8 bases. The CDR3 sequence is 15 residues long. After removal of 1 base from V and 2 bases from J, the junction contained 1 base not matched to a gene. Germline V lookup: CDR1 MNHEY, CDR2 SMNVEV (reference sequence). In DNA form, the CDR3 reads TGTGCCAGCAGTTTATTGCGGGGGGCCTACAATGAGCAGTTCTTC. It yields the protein CASSLLRGAYNEQFF.

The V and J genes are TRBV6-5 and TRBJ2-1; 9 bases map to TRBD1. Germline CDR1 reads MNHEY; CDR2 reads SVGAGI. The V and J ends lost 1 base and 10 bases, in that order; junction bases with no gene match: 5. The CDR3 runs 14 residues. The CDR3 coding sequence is TGTGCCAGCAGTTACTTACAGGGGGCAGGGGAGCAGTTCTTC. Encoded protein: CASSYLQGAGEQFF.

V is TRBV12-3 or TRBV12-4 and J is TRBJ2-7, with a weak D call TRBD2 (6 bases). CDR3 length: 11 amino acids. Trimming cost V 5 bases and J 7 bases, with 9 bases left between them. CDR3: CASSGGIEQYF. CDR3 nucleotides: TGTGCCAGCAGTGGGGGGATTGAGCAGTACTTC.

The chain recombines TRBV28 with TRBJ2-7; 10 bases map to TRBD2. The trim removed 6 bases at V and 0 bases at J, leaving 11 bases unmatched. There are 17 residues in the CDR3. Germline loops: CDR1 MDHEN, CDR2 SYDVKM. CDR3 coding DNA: TGTGCCAGCAGCCAAGCTAGCGGGGGAATAAGCTCCTACGAGCAGTACTTC. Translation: CASSQASGGISSYEQYF.

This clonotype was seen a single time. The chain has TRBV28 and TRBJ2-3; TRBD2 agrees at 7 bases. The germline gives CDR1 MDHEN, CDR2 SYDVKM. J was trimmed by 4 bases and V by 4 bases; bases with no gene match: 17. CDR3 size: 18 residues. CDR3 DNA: TGTGCCAGCAGTTCCTCGCTGGGGGGGACGATCCCCGCAGATACGCAGTATTTT. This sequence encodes CASSSSLGGTIPADTQYF.

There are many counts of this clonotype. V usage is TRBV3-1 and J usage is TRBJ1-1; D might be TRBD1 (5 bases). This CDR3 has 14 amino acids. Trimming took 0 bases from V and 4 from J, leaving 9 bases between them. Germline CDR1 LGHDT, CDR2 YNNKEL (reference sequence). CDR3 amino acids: CASSQDTGGTEAFF. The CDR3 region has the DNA TGTGCCAGCAGCCAAGACACGGGGGGCACTGAAGCTTTCTTT.

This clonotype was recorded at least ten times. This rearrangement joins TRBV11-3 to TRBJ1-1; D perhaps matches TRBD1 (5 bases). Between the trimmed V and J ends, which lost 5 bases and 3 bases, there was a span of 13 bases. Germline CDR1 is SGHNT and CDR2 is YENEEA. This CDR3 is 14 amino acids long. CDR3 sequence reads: CASSPEGRDTEAFF. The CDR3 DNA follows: TGTGCCAGCAGCCCCGAGGGGAGAGACACTGAAGCTTTCTTT.

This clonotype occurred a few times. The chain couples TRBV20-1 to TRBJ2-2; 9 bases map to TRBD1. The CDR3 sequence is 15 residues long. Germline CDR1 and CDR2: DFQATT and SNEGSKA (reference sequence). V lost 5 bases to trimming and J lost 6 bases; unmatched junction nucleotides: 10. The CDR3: CSALRPGQGSGELFF. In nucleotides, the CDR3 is TGCAGTGCTCTTCGGCCGGGACAGGGCTCCGGGGAGCTGTTTTTT.

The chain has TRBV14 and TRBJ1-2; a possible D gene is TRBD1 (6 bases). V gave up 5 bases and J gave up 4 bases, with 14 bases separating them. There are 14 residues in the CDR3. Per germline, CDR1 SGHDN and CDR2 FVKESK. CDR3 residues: CASSYGTNPYGYTF. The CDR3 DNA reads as TGTGCCAGCAGCTACGGGACAAATCCCTATGGCTACACCTTC.

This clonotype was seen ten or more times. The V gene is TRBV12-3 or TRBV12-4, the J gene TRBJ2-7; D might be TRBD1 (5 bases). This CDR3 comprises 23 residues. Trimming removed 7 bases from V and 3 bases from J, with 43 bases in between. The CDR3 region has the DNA TGTGCCAGCACCCGGTCTCTGTCCCTTAAACCGGGCCTAGGGATAAAGGGGATCTACGAGCAGTACTTC. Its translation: CASTRSLSLKPGLGIKGIYEQYF.

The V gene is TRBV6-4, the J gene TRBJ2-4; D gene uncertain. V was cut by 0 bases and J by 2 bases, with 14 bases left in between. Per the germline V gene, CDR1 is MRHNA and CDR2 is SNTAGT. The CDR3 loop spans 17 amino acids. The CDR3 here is CASSDSWRGRTKNIQYF. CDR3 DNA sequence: TGTGCCAGCAGTGACTCGTGGAGAGGTCGGACCAAAAACATTCAGTACTTC.

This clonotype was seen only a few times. The CDR3 sequence: CASSLWGGEWYTEAFF. In nucleotides, the CDR3 is TGTGCCAGCAGCTTGTGGGGCGGGGAATGGTACACTGAAGCTTTCTTT. This chain joins TRBV5-5 and TRBJ1-1, with D possibly being TRBD1 (5 bases). Germline CDR1 is SGHKS and CDR2 is YYEKEE (reference sequence). V lost 1 base to trimming and J lost 3 bases, with 16 bases between them. This CDR3 spans 16 amino acids.

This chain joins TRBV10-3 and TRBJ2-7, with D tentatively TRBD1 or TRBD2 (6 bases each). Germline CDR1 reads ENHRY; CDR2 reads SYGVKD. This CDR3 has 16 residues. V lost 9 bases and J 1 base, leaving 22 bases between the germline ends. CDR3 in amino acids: CAIAVRGQGISYEQYF. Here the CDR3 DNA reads TGTGCCATTGCAGTCCGGGGGCAGGGTATTTCCTACGAGCAGTACTTC.

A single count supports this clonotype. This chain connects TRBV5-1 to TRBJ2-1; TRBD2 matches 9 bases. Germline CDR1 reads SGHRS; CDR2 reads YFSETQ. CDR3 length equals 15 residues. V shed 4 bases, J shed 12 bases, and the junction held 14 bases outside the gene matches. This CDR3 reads CASSPRTSEILGQFF. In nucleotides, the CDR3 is TGCGCCAGCAGCCCCCGGACTAGCGAAATACTCGGGCAGTTCTTC.

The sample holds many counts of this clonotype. The CDR3 here is CASSYSTGPIYNEQFF. The CDR3 coding sequence is TGTGCCAGCAGTTACTCGACAGGGCCTATTTACAATGAGCAGTTCTTC. The chain recombines TRBV6-6 with TRBJ2-1; TRBD1 matches 7 bases. Per the germline V gene, CDR1 is MNHNY and CDR2 is SVGAGI (reference sequence). The CDR3 extends over 16 amino acids. J was trimmed by 4 bases and V by 0 bases; bases with no gene match: 6.

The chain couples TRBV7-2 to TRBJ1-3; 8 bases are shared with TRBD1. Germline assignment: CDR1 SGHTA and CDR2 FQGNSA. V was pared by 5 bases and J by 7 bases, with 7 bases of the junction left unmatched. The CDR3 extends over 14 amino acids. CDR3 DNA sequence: TGTGCCAGCAGCCCACGGACAGGGAGGAACACCATATATTTT. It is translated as CASSPRTGRNTIYF.

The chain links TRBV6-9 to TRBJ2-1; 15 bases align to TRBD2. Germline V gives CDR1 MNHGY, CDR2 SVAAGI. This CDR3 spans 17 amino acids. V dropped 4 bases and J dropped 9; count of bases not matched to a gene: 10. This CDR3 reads CASSWGGTSGGRGEQFF. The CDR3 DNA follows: TGTGCCAGCAGTTGGGGAGGGACTAGCGGGGGGCGGGGTGAGCAGTTCTTC.

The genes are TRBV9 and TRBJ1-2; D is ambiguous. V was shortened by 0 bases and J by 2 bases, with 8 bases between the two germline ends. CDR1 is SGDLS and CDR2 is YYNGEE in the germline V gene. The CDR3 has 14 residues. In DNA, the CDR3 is TGTGCCAGCAGCGTAGGAGGCAAGAACTATGGCTACACCTTC. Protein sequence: CASSVGGKNYGYTF.

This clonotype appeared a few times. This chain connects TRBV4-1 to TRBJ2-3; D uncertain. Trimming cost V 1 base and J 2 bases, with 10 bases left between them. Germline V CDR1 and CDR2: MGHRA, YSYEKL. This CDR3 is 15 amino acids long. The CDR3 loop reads CASSQAPANTDTQYF. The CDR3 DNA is TGCGCCAGCAGCCAAGCCCCAGCTAACACAGATACGCAGTATTTT.